This T cell receptor (beta chain) was sequenced for a study of blood T cells in healthy people across ages. Study-level findings and limits: No conclusive comparison of naive versus antigen-experienced cells was possible with unsorted PBMCs. Higher diversity and more naive CD4+ cells were features of long-lived donors, compared to aged donors.

Caucasian, healthy and from Russia, the donors were aged between about 6 and 90. Of note for this clonotype: Its antigen remains unknown.

Combining a sample-barcoded 5' primer with a J-beta primer mix, a second PCR ran for about 7 to 11 cycles. TCRdb re-analysed the 5' RACE reads in MiXCR, keeping a single row per CDR3 protein. The profile shows about 1.5 million distinct CDR3 sequences, approximately 43% of them singletons. CDR1 is SNHLY and CDR2 is FYNNEI in the germline V gene. The CDR3 covers 14 residues. Trimming removed 5 bases at V and 9 bases at J, with 17 bases between. Sample: blood. This rearrangement joins TRBV2 to TRBJ2-1; the D is unclear. The TCR was taken from a woman aged 18-29 years in good health. The CDR3 is CASSKDFVGGEQFF. Here the CDR3 DNA reads TGTGCCAGCAGTAAAGATTTTGTCGGTGGTGAGCAGTTCTTC.